The present TCR beta chain was sequenced within a study of cytomegalovirus exposure and HLA in healthy donors. As concerns this clone: The target antigen is unknown.

Notes on the study in general: Accurate HLA-A and HLA-B prediction from TCR beta sequences was reported for most subjects. Reports credit the classifier with highly specific, highly sensitive diagnosis of cytomegalovirus status. Prior analysis indicated that the majority of TCR beta V segments exhibited productivity approximately 87% or approximately 30% of the time. Associated with HLA alleles at 0.05 false discovery rate in a later analysis were some 18,000 TCR beta sequences.

The CDR3 covers 15 residues. Between the trimmed V and J ends, which lost 5 bases and 5 bases, there was a span of 15 bases. Germline CDR1 is MGHDK and CDR2 is SYGVNS. Primers: 60 Vbeta forward and 13 Jbeta reverse. The repertoire was sequenced with immunoSEQ multiplex PCR; TCRdb's copy has only in-frame clones and lacks some. The repertoire holds fewer than 200,000 clones, roughly 67% seen once, with about 5% in the top ten. The sequence was obtained from a woman aged 18-29 years in good health and CMV-seropositive. The rearrangement uses TRBV25-1 and TRBJ1-4; D perhaps matches TRBD1 (6 bases). The sequenced material came from PBMCs. The CDR3 region is CASSLLSGENEKLFF. The CDR3 DNA follows: TGTGCCAGCAGTTTACTCTCAGGGGAAAATGAAAAACTGTTTTTT.